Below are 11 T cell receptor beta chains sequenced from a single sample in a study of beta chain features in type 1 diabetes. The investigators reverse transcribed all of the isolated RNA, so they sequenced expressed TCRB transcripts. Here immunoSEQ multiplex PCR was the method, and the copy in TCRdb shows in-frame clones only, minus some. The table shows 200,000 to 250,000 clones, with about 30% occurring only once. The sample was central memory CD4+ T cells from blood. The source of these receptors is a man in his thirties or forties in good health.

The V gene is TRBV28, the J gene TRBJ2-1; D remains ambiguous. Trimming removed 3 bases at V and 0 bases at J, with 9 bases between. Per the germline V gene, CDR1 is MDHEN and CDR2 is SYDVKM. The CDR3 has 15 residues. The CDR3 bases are TGTGCCAGCAGTTTGGAGCAGAGCTCCTACAATGAGCAGTTCTTC. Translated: CASSLEQSSYNEQFF.

This CDR3 reads CASSYGLAGDQETQYF. The CDR3 DNA is TGTGCCAGCAGTTACGGACTAGCGGGGGACCAAGAGACCCAGTACTTC. This chain links TRBV5-4 with TRBJ2-5; TRBD2 aligns across 13 bases. The CDR3 is 16 amino acids. Germline lookup yields CDR1 SGHNT and CDR2 YYREEE (reference sequence). The ends lost 5 bases at V and 0 bases at J; junction bases unmatched: 4.

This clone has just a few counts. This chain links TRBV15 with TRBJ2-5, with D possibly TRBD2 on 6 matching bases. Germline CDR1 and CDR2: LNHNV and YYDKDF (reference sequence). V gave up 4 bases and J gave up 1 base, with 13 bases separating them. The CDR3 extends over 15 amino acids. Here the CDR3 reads CATSKVRESQETQYF. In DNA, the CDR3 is TGTGCCACCAGCAAGGTGCGGGAATCCCAAGAGACCCAGTACTTC. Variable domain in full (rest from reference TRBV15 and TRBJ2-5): DAMVIQNPRYQVTQFGKPVTLSCSQTLNHNVMYWYQQKSSQAPKLLFHYYDKDFNNEADTPDNFQSRRPNTSFCFLDIRSPGLGDTAMYLCATSKVRESQETQYFGPGTRLLVL.

This CDR3 reads CASSPRQGMDTQYF. In DNA, the CDR3 is TGCGCCAGCAGCCCTCGACAGGGTATGGATACGCAGTATTTT. This rearrangement joins TRBV5-1 to TRBJ2-3; 7 bases line up with TRBD1. Germline V lookup: CDR1 SGHRS, CDR2 YFSETQ. V gave up 4 bases and J gave up 6 bases; unmatched junction bases: 8. The CDR3 runs 14 residues.

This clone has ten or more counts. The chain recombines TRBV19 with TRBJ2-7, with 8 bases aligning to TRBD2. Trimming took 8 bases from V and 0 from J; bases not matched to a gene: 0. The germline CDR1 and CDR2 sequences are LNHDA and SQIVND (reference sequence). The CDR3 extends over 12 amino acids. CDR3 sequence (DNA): TGTGCCAGTGGGACTAGCTCCTACGAGCAGTACTTC. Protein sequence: CASGTSSYEQYF. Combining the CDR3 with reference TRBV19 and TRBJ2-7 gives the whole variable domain DGGITQSPKYLFRKEGQNVTLSCEQNLNHDAMYWYRQDPGQGLRLIYYSQIVNDFQKGDIAEGYSVSREKKESFPLTVTSAQKNPTAFYLCASGTSSYEQYFGPGTRLTVT.

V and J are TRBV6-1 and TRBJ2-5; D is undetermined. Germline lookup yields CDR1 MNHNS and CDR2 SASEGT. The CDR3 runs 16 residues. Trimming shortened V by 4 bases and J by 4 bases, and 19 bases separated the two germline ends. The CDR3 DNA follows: TGTGCCAGCAGTGGTACAGCTTTGACTCGAGGAGAGACCCAGTACTTC. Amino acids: CASSGTALTRGETQYF.

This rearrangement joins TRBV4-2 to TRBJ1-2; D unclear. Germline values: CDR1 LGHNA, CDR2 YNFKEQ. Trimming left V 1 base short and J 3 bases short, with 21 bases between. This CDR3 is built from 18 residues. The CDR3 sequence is CASSQAKGSTESYYGYTF. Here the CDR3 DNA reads TGTGCCAGCAGCCAAGCCAAAGGATCCACAGAGTCCTACTATGGCTACACCTTC.

This chain's CDR3 is CASSPGGDAVNQPQHF. Written as DNA, the CDR3 is TGCGCCAGCAGCCCCGGTGGCGACGCCGTCAATCAGCCCCAGCATTTT. This chain joins TRBV5-1 and TRBJ1-5, with D hard to call. V was pared by 4 bases and J by 3 bases, with 17 bases between. The CDR3 totals 16 residues. Germline V gene lookup returns CDR1 SGHRS and CDR2 YFSETQ. Based on the CDR3 plus reference TRBV5-1 and TRBJ1-5, the full variable domain is KAGVTQTPRYLIKTRGQQVTLSCSPISGHRSVSWYQQTPGQGLQFLFEYFSETQRNKGNFPGRFSGRQFSNSRSEMNVSTLELGDSALYLCASSPGGDAVNQPQHFGDGTRLSIL.

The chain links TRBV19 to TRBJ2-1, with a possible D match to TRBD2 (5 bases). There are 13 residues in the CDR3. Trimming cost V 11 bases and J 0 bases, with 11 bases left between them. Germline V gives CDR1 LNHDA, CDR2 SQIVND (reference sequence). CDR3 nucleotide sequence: TGTGCCGTAGGACTGTACTCCTACAATGAGCAGTTCTTC. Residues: CAVGLYSYNEQFF.

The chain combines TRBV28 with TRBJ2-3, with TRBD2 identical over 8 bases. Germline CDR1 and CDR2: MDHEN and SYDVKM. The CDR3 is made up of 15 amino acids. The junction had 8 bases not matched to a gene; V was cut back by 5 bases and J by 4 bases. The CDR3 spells CASSKSGRMSDTQYF. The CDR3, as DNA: TGTGCCAGCAGTAAGAGCGGGAGAATGTCAGATACGCAGTATTTT. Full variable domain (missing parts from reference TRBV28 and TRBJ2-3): DVKVTQSSRYLVKRTGEKVFLECVQDMDHENMFWYRQDPGLGLRLIYFSYDVKMKEKGDIPEGYSVSREKKERFSLILESASTNQTSMYLCASSKSGRMSDTQYFGPGTRLTVL.

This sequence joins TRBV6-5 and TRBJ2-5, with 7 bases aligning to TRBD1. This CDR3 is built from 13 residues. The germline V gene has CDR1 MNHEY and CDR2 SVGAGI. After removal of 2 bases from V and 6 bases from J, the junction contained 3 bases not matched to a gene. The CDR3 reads CASSYDRVQTQYF. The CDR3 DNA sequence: TGTGCCAGCAGTTACGACAGGGTACAGACCCAGTACTTC.